This TCR beta chain was recorded in a study of Graves' ophthalmopathy and Graves' hyperthyroidism. Study-wide background: Peripheral blood sampling preceded any treatment and occurred at initial diagnosis.

Amplified TCR beta CDR3 regions were obtained using RNA transcripts as template. HTBI primers served in a first-round RT-PCR, which a second-round multiplex PCR followed. A single record per CDR3 protein comes from TCRdb applying MiXCR to the multiplex PCR reads. The sample shows some 350,000 distinct CDR3 sequences, about a sixth of them seen only once. General study results and limits: The model flagged ophthalmopathy progression at 55% to 71% sensitivity and 72.22% specificity. A model built from 13 signatures distinguished ophthalmopathy from stable hyperthyroidism with 85% to 90% sensitivity and about 81% specificity. Blood was where most expanded thyroid clonotypes above 0.001 frequency also turned up.

This clonotype has at least ten counts. The antigen is undetermined. Germline CDR1 is SEHNR and CDR2 is FQNEAQ (reference sequence). V was trimmed by 5 bases and J by 0 bases, leaving 10 bases between them. The CDR3 sequence is 14 residues long. This TCR was sampled from an adult woman with stable Graves' hyperthyroidism. The sequenced material came from peripheral blood. The chain uses TRBV7-9 and TRBJ1-1, with D possibly matching TRBD1 (5 bases). Here the CDR3 reads CASSPGRLNTEAFF. The CDR3 DNA sequence: TGTGCCAGCAGCCCGGGACGGTTGAACACTGAAGCTTTCTTT.